The clone carrying this T cell receptor (beta chain) has only a few counts. The data stem from a study of regulatory T cells in long-lasting Graves disease. Time point specified: newly diagnosed GD, antithyroid drugs for less than 3 months. Isolated PBMC RNA provided the starting material for the TCR library. According to the study, TCR beta libraries were built with iRepertoire HTBI primers and CDR3-region Arm-PCR. MiXCR, applied by TCRdb to the multiplex PCR reads, yields one record per CDR3 protein. The profile shows roughly 350,000 distinct CDR3 sequences, about 17% of them singletons. CDR3 length equals 14 residues. Trimming stripped 5 bases from V and 5 bases from J, with 14 bases between. The germline gives CDR1 MDHEN, CDR2 SYDVKM. In addition, the sample was reused for a study of T cells in Graves' hyperthyroidism and ophthalmopathy.

The chain uses TRBV28 and TRBJ2-3; perhaps D is TRBD1 or TRBD2 (6 bases each). Specimen: peripheral blood mononuclear cells (PBMCs), collected at new diagnosis, from a patient treated with antithyroid drugs. This receptor was identified in a young woman with Graves disease. Written as DNA, the CDR3 is TGTGCCAGCAGTGATCCCAGGGGAGGAGATACGCAGTATTTT. Encoded protein: CASSDPRGGDTQYF.